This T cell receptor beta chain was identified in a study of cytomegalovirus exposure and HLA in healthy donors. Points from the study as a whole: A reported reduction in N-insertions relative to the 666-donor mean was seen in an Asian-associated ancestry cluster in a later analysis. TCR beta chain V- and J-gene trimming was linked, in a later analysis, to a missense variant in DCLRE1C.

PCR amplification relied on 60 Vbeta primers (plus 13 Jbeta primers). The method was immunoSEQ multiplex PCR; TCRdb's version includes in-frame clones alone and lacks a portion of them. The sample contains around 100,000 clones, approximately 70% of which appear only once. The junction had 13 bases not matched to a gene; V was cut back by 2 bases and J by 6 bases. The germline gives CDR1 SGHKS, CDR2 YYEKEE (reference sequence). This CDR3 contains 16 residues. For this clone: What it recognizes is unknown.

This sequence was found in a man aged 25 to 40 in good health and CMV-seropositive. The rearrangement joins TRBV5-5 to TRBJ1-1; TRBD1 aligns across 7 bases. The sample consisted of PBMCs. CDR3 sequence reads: CASSFAIGQGGAEAFF. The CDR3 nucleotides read TGTGCCAGCAGCTTCGCGATTGGGCAGGGGGGCGCTGAAGCTTTCTTT. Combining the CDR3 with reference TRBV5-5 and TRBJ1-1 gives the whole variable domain DAGVTQSPTHLIKTRGQQVTLRCSPISGHKSVSWYQQVLGQGPQFIFQYYEKEERGRGNFPDRFSARQFPNYSSELNVNALLLGDSALYLCASSFAIGQGGAEAFFGQGTRLTVV.